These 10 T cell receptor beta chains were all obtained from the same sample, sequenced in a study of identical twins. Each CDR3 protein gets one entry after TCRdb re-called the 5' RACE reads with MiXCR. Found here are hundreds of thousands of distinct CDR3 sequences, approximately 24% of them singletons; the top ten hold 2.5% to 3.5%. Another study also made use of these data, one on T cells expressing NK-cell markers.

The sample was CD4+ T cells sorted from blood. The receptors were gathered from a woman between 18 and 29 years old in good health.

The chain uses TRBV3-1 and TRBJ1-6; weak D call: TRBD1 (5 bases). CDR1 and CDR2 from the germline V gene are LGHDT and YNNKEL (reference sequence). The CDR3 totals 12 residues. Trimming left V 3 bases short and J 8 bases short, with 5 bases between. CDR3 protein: CASSQGDSPLHF. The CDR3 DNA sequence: TGTGCCAGCAGCCAGGGGGATTCACCCCTCCACTTT. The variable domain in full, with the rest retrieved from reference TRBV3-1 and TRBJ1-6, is DTAVSQTPKYLVTQMGNDKSIKCEQNLGHDTMYWYKQDSKKFLKIMFSYNNKELIINETVPNRFSPKSPDKAHLNLHINSLELGDSAVYFCASSQGDSPLHFGNGTRLTVT.

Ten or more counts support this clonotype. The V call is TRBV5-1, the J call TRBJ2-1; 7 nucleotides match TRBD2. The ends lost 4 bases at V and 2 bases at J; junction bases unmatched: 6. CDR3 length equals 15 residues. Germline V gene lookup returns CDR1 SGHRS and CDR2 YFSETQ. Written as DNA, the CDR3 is TGCGCCAGCAGCGACCAAAGCGGGGCCTACAATGAGCAGTTCTTC. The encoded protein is CASSDQSGAYNEQFF. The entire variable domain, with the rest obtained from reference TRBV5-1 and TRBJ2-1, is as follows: KAGVTQTPRYLIKTRGQQVTLSCSPISGHRSVSWYQQTPGQGLQFLFEYFSETQRNKGNFPGRFSGRQFSNSRSEMNVSTLELGDSALYLCASSDQSGAYNEQFFGPGTRLTVL.

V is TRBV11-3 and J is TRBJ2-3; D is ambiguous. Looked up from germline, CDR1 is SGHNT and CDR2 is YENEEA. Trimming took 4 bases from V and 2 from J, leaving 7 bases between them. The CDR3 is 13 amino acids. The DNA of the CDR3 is TGTGCCAGCAGCTCCACCATCACAGATACGCAGTATTTT. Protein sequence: CASSSTITDTQYF.

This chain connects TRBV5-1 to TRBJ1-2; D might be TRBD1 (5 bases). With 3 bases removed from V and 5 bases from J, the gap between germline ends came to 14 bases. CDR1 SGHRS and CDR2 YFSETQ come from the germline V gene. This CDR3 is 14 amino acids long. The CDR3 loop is CASSSRETNYGYTF. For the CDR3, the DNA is TGCGCCAGCAGCTCCAGGGAGACCAATTATGGCTACACCTTC.

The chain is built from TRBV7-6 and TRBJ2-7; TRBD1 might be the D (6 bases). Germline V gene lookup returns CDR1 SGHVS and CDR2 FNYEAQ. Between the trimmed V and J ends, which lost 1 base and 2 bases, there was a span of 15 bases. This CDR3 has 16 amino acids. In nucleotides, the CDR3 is TGTGCCAGCAGCTTAGGAGTACAGGGAACAACCTACGAGCAGTACTTC. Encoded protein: CASSLGVQGTTYEQYF. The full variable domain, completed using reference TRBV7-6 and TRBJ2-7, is GAGVSQSPRYKVTKRGQDVALRCDPISGHVSLYWYRQALGQGPEFLTYFNYEAQQDKSGLPNDRFSAERPEGSISTLTIQRTEQRDSAMYRCASSLGVQGTTYEQYFGPGTRLTVT.

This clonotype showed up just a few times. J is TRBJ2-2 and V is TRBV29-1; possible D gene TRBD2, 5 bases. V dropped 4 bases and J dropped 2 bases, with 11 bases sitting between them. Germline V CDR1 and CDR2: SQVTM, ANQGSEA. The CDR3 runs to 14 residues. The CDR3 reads CSVVLGANTGELFF. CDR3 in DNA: TGCAGCGTTGTACTGGGAGCTAACACCGGGGAGCTGTTTTTT.

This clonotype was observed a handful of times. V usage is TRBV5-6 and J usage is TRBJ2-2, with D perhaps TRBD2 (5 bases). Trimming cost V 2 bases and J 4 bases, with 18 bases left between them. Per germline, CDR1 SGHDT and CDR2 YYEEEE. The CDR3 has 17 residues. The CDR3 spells CASSFHGGRFRTGELFF. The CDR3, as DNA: TGTGCCAGCAGCTTCCACGGAGGTAGATTCCGCACCGGGGAGCTGTTTTTT.

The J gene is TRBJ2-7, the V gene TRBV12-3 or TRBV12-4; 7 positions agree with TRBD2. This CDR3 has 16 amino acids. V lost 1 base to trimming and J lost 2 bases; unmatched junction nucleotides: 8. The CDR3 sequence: CASSLGGGRGTYEQYF. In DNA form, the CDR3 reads TGTGCCAGCAGTTTAGGGGGGGGACGGGGGACCTACGAGCAGTACTTC.

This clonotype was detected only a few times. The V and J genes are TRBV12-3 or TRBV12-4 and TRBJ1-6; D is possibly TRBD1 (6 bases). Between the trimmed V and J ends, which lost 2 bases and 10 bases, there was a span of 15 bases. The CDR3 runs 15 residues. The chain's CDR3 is CASSLPHPRGSPLHF. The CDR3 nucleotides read TGTGCCAGCAGTTTACCCCACCCCAGGGGCTCACCCCTCCACTTT.

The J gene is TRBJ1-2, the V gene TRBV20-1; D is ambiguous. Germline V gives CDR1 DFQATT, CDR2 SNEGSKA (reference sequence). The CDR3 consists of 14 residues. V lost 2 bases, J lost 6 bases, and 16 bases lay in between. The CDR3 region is CSARHRQTINGYTF. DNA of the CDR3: TGCAGTGCTAGACACCGACAAACCATTAATGGCTACACCTTC.